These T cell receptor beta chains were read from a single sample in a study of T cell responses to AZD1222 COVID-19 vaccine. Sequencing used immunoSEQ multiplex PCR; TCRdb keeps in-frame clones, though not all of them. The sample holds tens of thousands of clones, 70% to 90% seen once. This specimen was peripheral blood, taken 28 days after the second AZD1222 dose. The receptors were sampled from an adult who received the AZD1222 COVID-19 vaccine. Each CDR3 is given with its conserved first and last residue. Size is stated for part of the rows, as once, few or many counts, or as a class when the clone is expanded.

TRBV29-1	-	CSVVNQGTPYEQYF
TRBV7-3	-	CASSFLGRGSEQYF
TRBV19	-	CASSIPGGNTEAFF
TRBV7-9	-	CASSFGGSPDPRQYF
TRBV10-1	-	CASSVDRGLDEQFF
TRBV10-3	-	CAIRIGQTNTIYF
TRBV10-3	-	CAAGGIGARDYGYTF
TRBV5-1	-	CASSLVAGQQETQYF
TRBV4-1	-	CASSQDKETSGVNEQFF
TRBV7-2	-	CASSLVLRGGYTF
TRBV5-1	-	CASSLVGQTDNSPLHF
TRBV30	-	CAWSRDRQSNQPQHF
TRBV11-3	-	CASSLNRGRAHNEQFF
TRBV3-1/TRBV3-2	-	CASSLQEKLFF
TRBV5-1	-	CASSRTGTGVEKLFF
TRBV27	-	CASSLDRRLRTEAFF
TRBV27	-	CASSLPTGVGYTF
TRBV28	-	CASSTRMGQGIQETQYF
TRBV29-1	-	CSVATGGYTF
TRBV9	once	CASSVGPGATEAFF
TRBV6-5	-	CASSFSAGRMGYTF
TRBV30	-	CAWSSSTGSEQYF
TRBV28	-	CASSLGRYYGYTF
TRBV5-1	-	CASSLGTVSTNEKLFF
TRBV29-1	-	CSVEGGQSSYEQYF
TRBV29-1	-	CSVDSTRGGGYTF
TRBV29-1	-	CSVGGGEAAKNIQYF
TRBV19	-	CASSIGTPEAFF
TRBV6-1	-	CASSETLGGYTF
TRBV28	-	CASSLFPQLTNEKLFF
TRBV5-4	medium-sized	CASSLGQGFDGYTF
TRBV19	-	CASSTGHLNTEAFF
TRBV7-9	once	CASSFDGSSGNSPLHF
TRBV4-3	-	CASSQEMGEQFF
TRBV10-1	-	CASSEGARGWYTQYF
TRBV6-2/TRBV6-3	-	CASSDRFANTGELFF
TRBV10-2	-	CASTIQGRDEQFF
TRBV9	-	CASSVLSGTLNEQFF
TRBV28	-	CASSHGEGGEQYF
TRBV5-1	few	CASSLGGEETQYF
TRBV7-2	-	CASSLARVSPLHF
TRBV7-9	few	CASSLEAGAGGRTYEQYF
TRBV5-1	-	CASSLEGPNTGELFF
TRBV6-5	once	CASTLRGGQGYTF
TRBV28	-	CASSVGTAYGYTF
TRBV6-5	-	CASSLGVTGNTIYF
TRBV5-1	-	CASSPGQGTSNQPQHF
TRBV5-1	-	CASSLGRGDPNEQFF
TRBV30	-	CARKTRNEQYF
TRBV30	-	CAWSVRNSNQPQHF
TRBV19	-	CASSIDWQGYNEQFF